This TCR beta chain originates from a study of T cells in Graves' hyperthyroidism and ophthalmopathy. Across the study: Peripheral blood collection took place at initial diagnosis, before any treatment.

The germline gives CDR1 SGHRS, CDR2 YFSETQ. This CDR3 region has 15 residues. Trimming took off 0 bases at V and 5 bases at J, with 14 bases between the two ends. This clonotype came up a few times. Amplification of TCR beta CDR3 regions was performed using RNA transcripts as template. TCR CDR3 regions were first amplified by RT-PCR with HTBI primers. TCRdb re-analysed the multiplex PCR reads in MiXCR, keeping a single row per CDR3 protein. The sample records about 560,000 distinct CDR3 sequences, 16% being singletons. Those with hyperthyroidism were 18 to 65 years old, newly diagnosed, and ill for under 2 months.

This TCR came from a woman between 18 and 29 years old with Graves' hyperthyroidism. This sequence joins TRBV5-1 and TRBJ2-5; perhaps TRBD2 as D (7 bases). The sample taken for sequencing was blood. CDR3 DNA: TGCGCCAGCAGCTTGGTTCCAGGGGAGGGTGAGACCCAGTACTTC. Protein sequence: CASSLVPGEGETQYF.